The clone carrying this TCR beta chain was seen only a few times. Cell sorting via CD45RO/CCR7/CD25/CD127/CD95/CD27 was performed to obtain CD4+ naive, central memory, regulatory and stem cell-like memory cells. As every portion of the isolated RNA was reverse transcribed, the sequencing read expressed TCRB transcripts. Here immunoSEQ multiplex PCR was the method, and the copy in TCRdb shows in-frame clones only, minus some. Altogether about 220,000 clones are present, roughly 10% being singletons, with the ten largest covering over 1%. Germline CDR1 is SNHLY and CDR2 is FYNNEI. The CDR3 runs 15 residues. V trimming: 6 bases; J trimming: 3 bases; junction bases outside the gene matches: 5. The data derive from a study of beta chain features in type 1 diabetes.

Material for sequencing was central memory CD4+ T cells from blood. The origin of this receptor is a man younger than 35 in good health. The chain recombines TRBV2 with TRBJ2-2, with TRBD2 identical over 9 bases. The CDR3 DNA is TGTGCCAGCAGCTTAGCGGGAGCCCACACCGGGGAGCTGTTTTTT. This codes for CASSLAGAHTGELFF.